A selection of T cell receptor beta chains follows, all from one sample in a study of Ad26.COV2.S vaccination and SARS-CoV-2 variants. Only in-frame clones appear in the TCRdb table, and some are missing; sequencing was by immunoSEQ multiplex PCR. Of 300,000 to 400,000 clones in the sample, roughly nine tenths are singletons; the top ten hold roughly 3.9%. This material consisted of peripheral blood, taken after recovery from COVID-19. The source is a human donor who had recovered from COVID-19. Both conserved end residues are trimmed from each CDR3. D genes are given only for firm matches.

d_gene	v_gene	j_gene	CDR3aa
-	TRBV10-3	TRBJ1-5	AISRRGGFQPQH
-	TRBV27	TRBJ1-2	ASSLDYNYGYT
-	TRBV21-1	TRBJ2-3	ASSKGKAGDSSTDTQY
-	TRBV5-1	TRBJ2-2	ASSSQGTGELF
-	TRBV6-2/TRBV6-3	TRBJ1-5	ASSYSGNDNQPQH
-	TRBV10-3	TRBJ2-3	AISNSYLNTQY
-	TRBV28	TRBJ1-4	ASSFLKLGGYEKLF
TRBD1	TRBV5-1	TRBJ1-2	ASSPFPGTGKNYGYT
-	TRBV4-2	TRBJ1-1	ASSQARANWEAF
-	TRBV6-5	TRBJ1-1	ASSITYGPGAF
TRBD1	TRBV6-6	TRBJ1-4	ASIQGFGEKLF
-	TRBV27	TRBJ1-2	ASSLSASYYGYT
-	TRBV24-1	TRBJ1-1	ATSDPTGTF
-	TRBV19	TRBJ1-5	ASSPRPERRDQPQH
TRBD1	TRBV10-3	TRBJ1-2	ATNLQGVPNYGYT
-	TRBV12-3/TRBV12-4	TRBJ2-2	ASRMEGGELF
TRBD1	TRBV7-9	TRBJ1-5	ASSPDRDQPQH
-	TRBV27	TRBJ1-5	ASSLQGRNQPQH
-	TRBV2	TRBJ1-1	ASRFSRVEAF
TRBD1	TRBV2	TRBJ2-3	ASSEAVTGEADTQY
TRBD1	TRBV9	TRBJ2-1	ASSVRTGGSYSEQF
-	TRBV15	TRBJ1-1	ATSRDGRGNTEAF
-	TRBV5-1	TRBJ2-1	ASSFLSSYNEQF
-	TRBV6-5	TRBJ1-2	ASSNQQAYGYT